This is a list of T cell receptor beta chains from one sample in a study of PD-1 blockade in classical Hodgkin lymphoma. The method was immunoSEQ multiplex PCR; TCRdb's version includes in-frame clones alone and lacks a portion of them. In the table there are roughly 62,000 clones, about nine tenths of which are singletons. Here the sequenced sample was peripheral blood mononuclear cells (PBMCs), taken at baseline. Every receptor here comes from a human donor with classical Hodgkin lymphoma. Both conserved end residues are part of each CDR3. The D gene is left open where the match is weak. Size tells how often a clone was seen (once, few, many) or the class of an expanded clone, and some rows leave it out.

D gene,J gene,V gene,clone size,CDR3 DNA,CDR3 protein
NA,TRBJ2-7,TRBV12-5,few,TGTGCTAGTGGTTCCGACCAGGGGCCCAGGAGCGAGCAGTACTTC,CASGSDQGPRSEQYF
TRBD2,TRBJ2-2,TRBV7-2,NA,TGTGCCAGCAGCTTTAGCGGGGCGAACACCGGGGAGCTGTTTTTT,CASSFSGANTGELFF
NA,TRBJ1-4,TRBV28,NA,TGTGCCAGCAGTTTATATGAAAAACTGTTTTTT,CASSLYEKLFF
NA,TRBJ2-3,TRBV7-9,once,TGTGCCAGCAGCCACCAAGATACGCAGTATTTT,CASSHQDTQYF
NA,TRBJ2-7,TRBV5-1,NA,TGCGCCAGCAGCTTCTCCAACTCCTACGAGCAGTACTTC,CASSFSNSYEQYF
NA,TRBJ1-1,TRBV12-5,few,TGTGCTAGTGGTTTATCAGGGCGCGCAGCTTTCTTT,CASGLSGRAAFF
TRBD1,TRBJ1-5,TRBV19,NA,TGTGCCAGTAGAACCCAGGGGGGGAATAGCAATCAGCCCCAGCATTTT,CASRTQGGNSNQPQHF
NA,TRBJ1-1,TRBV30,NA,TGTGCCTGGATTGGGGCTTTCACTGAAGCTTTCTTT,CAWIGAFTEAFF
NA,TRBJ2-4,TRBV6-5,NA,TGTGCCAGCCGAGGAGCCAAAAACATTCAGTACTTC,CASRGAKNIQYF
NA,TRBJ1-2,TRBV5-6,NA,TGTGCCAGCAGCTTTTTGGGACTCGGGGCCTACACCTTC,CASSFLGLGAYTF
NA,TRBJ1-3,TRBV7-2,NA,TGTGCCAGCAGCCAAGCGGGGGGAAACACCATATATTTT,CASSQAGGNTIYF
NA,TRBJ2-5,TRBV7-7,NA,TGTGCCAGCAGCTTATACGGTGGCGGACGAGAGACCCAGTACTTC,CASSLYGGGRETQYF
TRBD1,TRBJ1-6,TRBV15,NA,TGTGCCACCAGCGCCCTCTTGACAGGGGTAAATTCACCCCTCCACTTT,CATSALLTGVNSPLHF
TRBD2,TRBJ2-7,TRBV4-2,few,TGTGCCAGCAGCCTTAGCGGGGGGAACGACGAGCAGTACTTC,CASSLSGGNDEQYF
TRBD1,TRBJ2-1,TRBV7-9,NA,TGTGCCAGCAGCCCGTCGACAGGGGGGGTCAATTACAATGAGCAGTTCTTC,CASSPSTGGVNYNEQFF
NA,TRBJ1-5,TRBV19,NA,TGTGCCAGTAGCATCCAGAGATATAGCAATCAGCCCCAGCATTTT,CASSIQRYSNQPQHF
NA,TRBJ1-6,TRBV19,once,TGTGCCAGTAGTATCCGCCAGGGAACCACCTATAATTCACCCCTCCACTTT,CASSIRQGTTYNSPLHF
TRBD2,TRBJ2-3,TRBV6-1,once,TGTGCCAGAAAGGGAGGGGGCACAGATACGCAGTATTTT,CARKGGGTDTQYF
TRBD1,TRBJ1-2,TRBV5-6,NA,TGTGCCAGCAGGGTGGACAGGGGGCCTGGTGGCTACACCTTC,CASRVDRGPGGYTF
NA,TRBJ1-1,TRBV16,few,TGTGCCAGCAGCCCCCCCAAGGGAGTTACTGAAGCTTTCTTT,CASSPPKGVTEAFF
NA,TRBJ1-1,TRBV27,once,TGTGCCAGCAGTTTATCGCTGAGGACTGAAGCTTTCTTT,CASSLSLRTEAFF
TRBD1,TRBJ1-5,TRBV9,NA,TGTGCCAGCAGCGTAATTACAGGGGAGCAGCCCCAGCATTTT,CASSVITGEQPQHF
TRBD1,TRBJ2-1,TRBV9,NA,TGTGCCAGCTCCCCCGGGACAGGGATGGGGAATGAGCAGTTCTTC,CASSPGTGMGNEQFF
NA,TRBJ1-5,TRBV6-1,NA,TGTGCCAGCAGTGAACTTCAGGGGTCCAATCAGCCCCAGCATTTT,CASSELQGSNQPQHF
NA,TRBJ1-1,TRBV7-2,NA,TGTGCCAGCAACCCCGGAGTGGGGCAGGAAGCTTTCTTT,CASNPGVGQEAFF
NA,TRBJ1-1,TRBV6-5,NA,TGTGCCAGCAGTTACTCGCCGGGAGAAGCTTTCTTT,CASSYSPGEAFF
TRBD1,TRBJ2-1,TRBV4-3,NA,TGCGCCAGCAGCCAAGACGCTAAGGGGGCGCCTTACAATGAGCAGTTCTTC,CASSQDAKGAPYNEQFF
NA,TRBJ2-7,TRBV6-1,NA,TGTGCCAGCAGTGAGTCAGGGGACATCTACGAGCAGTACTTC,CASSESGDIYEQYF
NA,TRBJ2-3,TRBV7-2,NA,TGTGCCAGCAGCTTAACCAGGTCCACAGATACGCAGTATTTT,CASSLTRSTDTQYF
NA,TRBJ2-7,TRBV30,few,TGTGCCTGGGCTACAGGACAGCCAATCCCCGAGCAGTACTTC,CAWATGQPIPEQYF
NA,TRBJ1-5,TRBV10-2,NA,TGCGCCAGCAGTGTGCAGGACAATCAGCCCCAGCATTTT,CASSVQDNQPQHF
TRBD1,TRBJ1-3,TRBV6-6,NA,TGTGCCAGCACCGGGACAGCAAACTCTGGAAACACCATATATTTT,CASTGTANSGNTIYF
TRBD1,TRBJ1-6,TRBV29-1,NA,TGCAGCGCGCGGACAGGCCGGAGTAATTCACCCCTCCACTTT,CSARTGRSNSPLHF
NA,TRBJ2-7,TRBV10-3,NA,TGTGCCATCAGTGAGTCAGGGGACATAGAGCAGTACTTC,CAISESGDIEQYF
TRBD2,TRBJ2-5,TRBV9,NA,TGTGCCAGCAGCCCGGAAGGCGGGGGGATACAAGAGACCCAGTACTTC,CASSPEGGGIQETQYF
NA,TRBJ2-7,TRBV2,NA,TGTGCCAGCAGTGATGGGTCCTACGAGCAGTACTTC,CASSDGSYEQYF
NA,TRBJ1-2,TRBV12-5,NA,TGTGCTAGTGGACTCCAGGGGTACTATGGCTACACCTTC,CASGLQGYYGYTF
TRBD2,TRBJ2-1,TRBV5-1,NA,TGCGCCAGCAGCTCACTTATAGCCGGGGGGGCCAATGAGCAGTTCTTC,CASSSLIAGGANEQFF
TRBD2,TRBJ2-5,TRBV27,NA,TGTGCCAGCAGTTTATATGCCGGGGGAGGGATGGTGGAGACCCAGTACTTC,CASSLYAGGGMVETQYF
NA,TRBJ1-5,TRBV28,NA,TGTGCCAGCAGTTTAAGCGGCGATAGCAATCAGCCCCAGCATTTT,CASSLSGDSNQPQHF
NA,TRBJ2-2,TRBV6-1,NA,TGTGCCAGCAGGGACGACAACACCGGGGAGCTGTTTTTT,CASRDDNTGELFF
NA,TRBJ2-1,TRBV6-7,NA,TGTGCCAGCCCGGGCCCCTTCTCCCATGAGCAGTTCTTC,CASPGPFSHEQFF
NA,TRBJ2-7,TRBV4-3,few,TGCGCCAGCAGCCAAGATACAGTCCCCTACCAGCAGTACTTC,CASSQDTVPYQQYF
NA,TRBJ2-7,TRBV5-4,NA,TGTGCCAGCAGCTTTTCAGCCGGCTCCTACGAGCAGTACTTC,CASSFSAGSYEQYF
NA,TRBJ1-6,TRBV27,once,TGTGCCAGCAGGCCCCGCGCGGGGATGGCTAATTCACCCCTCCACTTT,CASRPRAGMANSPLHF
TRBD2,TRBJ2-5,TRBV15,NA,TGTGCCACCAGCAGAGTGGGACTAGCGGGGGGAGGAGAGACCCAGTACTTC,CATSRVGLAGGGETQYF
NA,TRBJ1-1,TRBV19,NA,TGTGCCAGTGGCTCCCGCCAGGCGAACACTGAAGCTTTCTTT,CASGSRQANTEAFF
NA,TRBJ1-2,TRBV7-8,NA,TGTGCCAGCAGCTTAGCGCTTTACAGGGCCCCCCGAGGGGATTACTATGGCTACACCTTC,CASSLALYRAPRGDYYGYTF
NA,TRBJ2-7,TRBV19,few,TGTGCCAGTAGTATTGGGAGTACCTACGAGCAGTACTTC,CASSIGSTYEQYF
NA,TRBJ1-2,TRBV7-2,NA,TGTGCCAGCAGCTTAATGGACGGACCTTATGGCTACACCTTC,CASSLMDGPYGYTF
NA,TRBJ2-2,TRBV7-6,NA,TGTGCCAGCAGCTCCGCCTTGGGCCGCGGGGAGCTGTTTTTT,CASSSALGRGELFF
NA,TRBJ1-5,TRBV18,few,TGTGCCAGCTCACCAGGGGAGCATCAGCCCCAGCATTTT,CASSPGEHQPQHF
NA,TRBJ2-3,TRBV7-2,NA,TGTGCCAGCAGCTTACAAACAGGGTTTACAGATACGCAGTATTTT,CASSLQTGFTDTQYF
TRBD1,TRBJ1-1,TRBV18,NA,TGTGCCAGCTCACTAGAAGGGGGCTCGGGGACTGAAGCTTTCTTT,CASSLEGGSGTEAFF
NA,TRBJ1-1,TRBV25-1,NA,TGTGCCAGCAGTGAGAGGCGAAGCACTGAAGCTTTCTTT,CASSERRSTEAFF